This is a list of T cell receptor beta chains from one sample in a study of cytomegalovirus exposure and HLA in healthy donors. TCRdb's copy holds only in-frame clones and misses some; the assay was immunoSEQ multiplex PCR. The table lists about 100,000 clones, over 75% of them singletons. The specimen sequenced was PBMCs. These receptors were taken from a man between 40 and 49 years old in good health and CMV-seropositive. Both conserved end residues are part of each CDR3. Each record gives: CDR3 DNA, CDR3 protein, clone size, J gene, D gene, V gene. D genes are given only for firm matches. A row's size may be missing; if present it is once, few, many or a size class.

cdr3_nt: TGCGCCAGCAGCCACAATTCAATGAACACTGAAGCTTTCTTT
cdr3_aa: CASSHNSMNTEAFF
clone_size: NA
j_call: TRBJ1-1
d_call: NA
v_call: TRBV4-1

cdr3_nt: TGTGCCAGCAGCTCTACACGACAGGGGACGCATTCACCCCTCCACTTT
cdr3_aa: CASSSTRQGTHSPLHF
clone_size: NA
j_call: TRBJ1-6
d_call: TRBD1
v_call: TRBV11-2

cdr3_nt: TGTGCCATCAGCTTACAGGGACCGGGGAATGGCTACACCTTC
cdr3_aa: CAISLQGPGNGYTF
clone_size: NA
j_call: TRBJ1-2
d_call: NA
v_call: TRBV10-3

cdr3_nt: TGTGCCAGCAGCTTCCAGCCCGGATCCAAAAACAGTCAGTACTTC
cdr3_aa: CASSFQPGSKNSQYF
clone_size: NA
j_call: TRBJ2-4
d_call: NA
v_call: TRBV5-6

cdr3_nt: TGTGCCAGCAGTTTAAGGGGTGGGGATACGCAGTATTTT
cdr3_aa: CASSLRGGDTQYF
clone_size: NA
j_call: TRBJ2-3
d_call: NA
v_call: TRBV7-9

cdr3_nt: TGCGCCAGCAGCATGGGAACAACCACAGATACGCAGTATTTT
cdr3_aa: CASSMGTTTDTQYF
clone_size: NA
j_call: TRBJ2-3
d_call: NA
v_call: TRBV5-1

cdr3_nt: TGTGCCAGCAGTTACTTAGACAGCTCTGGGGCCAACGTCCTGACTTTC
cdr3_aa: CASSYLDSSGANVLTF
clone_size: NA
j_call: TRBJ2-6
d_call: NA
v_call: TRBV6-5

cdr3_nt: TGTGCCAGCAGCTTAGCGTACAGTCCTGGAAACACCATATATTTT
cdr3_aa: CASSLAYSPGNTIYF
clone_size: NA
j_call: TRBJ1-3
d_call: NA
v_call: TRBV7-2

cdr3_nt: TGTGCCAGCAGCTCGGCAGTTAGCGGAAGCCAAGAGACCCAGTACTTC
cdr3_aa: CASSSAVSGSQETQYF
clone_size: NA
j_call: TRBJ2-5
d_call: NA
v_call: TRBV5-4

cdr3_nt: TGTGCCAGCTCACCGAGAGAGGAATATGGCTACACCTTC
cdr3_aa: CASSPREEYGYTF
clone_size: once
j_call: TRBJ1-2
d_call: NA
v_call: TRBV18

cdr3_nt: TGTGCCAGCAGTGAATGGGAGACAGGGGTCACTGAAGCTTTCTTT
cdr3_aa: CASSEWETGVTEAFF
clone_size: NA
j_call: TRBJ1-1
d_call: TRBD1
v_call: TRBV25-1

cdr3_nt: TGTGCCAGCTCACCATCACTGGATGGCTACACCTTC
cdr3_aa: CASSPSLDGYTF
clone_size: NA
j_call: TRBJ1-2
d_call: NA
v_call: TRBV18

cdr3_nt: TGTGCCAGCAGTTTAGGGGGCAGACGGTCTGGGGCCAACGGCCTGACTTTC
cdr3_aa: CASSLGGRRSGANGLTF
clone_size: NA
j_call: TRBJ2-6
d_call: NA
v_call: TRBV27

cdr3_nt: TGTGCTAGCAGCTTAACCATCGGGGACACTGAAGCTTTCTTT
cdr3_aa: CASSLTIGDTEAFF
clone_size: few
j_call: TRBJ1-1
d_call: NA
v_call: TRBV7-7

cdr3_nt: TGCGCCAGCAGCTTGGGGATTTCGTCCAGCGGCAGCCACAATGAGCAGTTCTTC
cdr3_aa: CASSLGISSSGSHNEQFF
clone_size: NA
j_call: TRBJ2-1
d_call: NA
v_call: TRBV5-1

cdr3_nt: TGTGCCAGCTCCCCCAGAACAGGGGGACCCGAGCAGTACTTC
cdr3_aa: CASSPRTGGPEQYF
clone_size: NA
j_call: TRBJ2-7
d_call: TRBD1
v_call: TRBV9

cdr3_nt: TGTGCCAGCTCACCCTCGATGGGGAGCTCCTACGAGCAGTACTTC
cdr3_aa: CASSPSMGSSYEQYF
clone_size: NA
j_call: TRBJ2-7
d_call: NA
v_call: TRBV18

cdr3_nt: TGTGCCAGCAGCCTTAGCGGGGTCCACTACGAGCAGTACTTC
cdr3_aa: CASSLSGVHYEQYF
clone_size: NA
j_call: TRBJ2-7
d_call: TRBD2
v_call: TRBV7-9

cdr3_nt: TGTGCCAGCAGCTTGGCGGGGCGGGGTAACTATGGCTACACCTTC
cdr3_aa: CASSLAGRGNYGYTF
clone_size: NA
j_call: TRBJ1-2
d_call: NA
v_call: TRBV5-4

cdr3_nt: TGTGCCAGTAGTGCCTCTAGCGGGCCGACCTACGAGCAGTACTTC
cdr3_aa: CASSASSGPTYEQYF
clone_size: NA
j_call: TRBJ2-7
d_call: TRBD2
v_call: TRBV19

cdr3_nt: TGCGCCAGCAGTACTGGACTAGCGGGGGGGCAAGATGAGCAGTTCTTC
cdr3_aa: CASSTGLAGGQDEQFF
clone_size: few
j_call: TRBJ2-1
d_call: TRBD2
v_call: TRBV10-1

cdr3_nt: TGTGCCAGCAGCCCTCGGGACAGGGGACCTGGGGCCAACGTCCTGACTTTC
cdr3_aa: CASSPRDRGPGANVLTF
clone_size: NA
j_call: TRBJ2-6
d_call: TRBD1
v_call: TRBV11-2

cdr3_nt: TGTGCCAGCAGCGTAGGATCAGGACTAGGCTACACCTTC
cdr3_aa: CASSVGSGLGYTF
clone_size: NA
j_call: TRBJ1-2
d_call: NA
v_call: TRBV9

cdr3_nt: TGTGCCAGCAGCCGTAGACTAGCGGGGGGGTCAGTAGATACGCAGTATTTT
cdr3_aa: CASSRRLAGGSVDTQYF
clone_size: NA
j_call: TRBJ2-3
d_call: TRBD2
v_call: TRBV5-4

cdr3_nt: TGTGCCAGCATCCGTGGACGGGGGAGCTCCTACGAGCAGTACTTC
cdr3_aa: CASIRGRGSSYEQYF
clone_size: NA
j_call: TRBJ2-7
d_call: NA
v_call: TRBV28

cdr3_nt: TGTGCCAGTAGTATAGGAAGTTGGGGGGGGGTGGGTAGAGAGACCCAGTACTTC
cdr3_aa: CASSIGSWGGVGRETQYF
clone_size: NA
j_call: TRBJ2-5
d_call: TRBD2
v_call: TRBV19

cdr3_nt: TGTGCCAGCAGACACCGCGGGGGGGCCTACAATGAGCAGTTCTTC
cdr3_aa: CASRHRGGAYNEQFF
clone_size: few
j_call: TRBJ2-1
d_call: TRBD2
v_call: TRBV7-8

cdr3_nt: TGTGCCAGCAGCTCACCCGGGGGGGACTCGCAAAGCACAGATACGCAGTATTTT
cdr3_aa: CASSSPGGDSQSTDTQYF
clone_size: NA
j_call: TRBJ2-3
d_call: TRBD2
v_call: TRBV13

cdr3_nt: TGTGCCAGTAGTGTAGGGACAGGAATCAATCAGCCCCAGCATTTT
cdr3_aa: CASSVGTGINQPQHF
clone_size: NA
j_call: TRBJ1-5
d_call: TRBD1
v_call: TRBV19

cdr3_nt: TGTGCCAGCAGCCCAGGGGGAAACACTGAAGCTTTCTTT
cdr3_aa: CASSPGGNTEAFF
clone_size: NA
j_call: TRBJ1-1
d_call: TRBD1
v_call: TRBV6-5

cdr3_nt: TGTGCCAGCAGCGTAGATAGGGGGGGGGCCGATACGCAGTATTTT
cdr3_aa: CASSVDRGGADTQYF
clone_size: NA
j_call: TRBJ2-3
d_call: NA
v_call: TRBV9

cdr3_nt: TGTGCCAGCAGTTACCGACGACAGGGTTTCCACGAGCAGTACTTC
cdr3_aa: CASSYRRQGFHEQYF
clone_size: NA
j_call: TRBJ2-7
d_call: TRBD1
v_call: TRBV6-6

cdr3_nt: TGTGCCACCAGGCGAGATTATAATGAAAAACTGTTTTTT
cdr3_aa: CATRRDYNEKLFF
clone_size: NA
j_call: TRBJ1-4
d_call: NA
v_call: TRBV27

cdr3_nt: TGTGCTAGTGGTTTGGTATTCCCCGGGTATGAGCAGTTCTTC
cdr3_aa: CASGLVFPGYEQFF
clone_size: NA
j_call: TRBJ2-1
d_call: NA
v_call: TRBV12-5

cdr3_nt: TGCAGCGTTGCAGGGCACCAACTCAATGAGCAGTTCTTC
cdr3_aa: CSVAGHQLNEQFF
clone_size: NA
j_call: TRBJ2-1
d_call: NA
v_call: TRBV29-1

cdr3_nt: TGTGCCAGCAGCGTAGGGGGCGCGGGGACCGGGGAGCTGTTTTTT
cdr3_aa: CASSVGGAGTGELFF
clone_size: NA
j_call: TRBJ2-2
d_call: NA
v_call: TRBV9

cdr3_nt: TGTGCCAGCAGATCCGGGTCGATCCAAGAGACCCAGTACTTC
cdr3_aa: CASRSGSIQETQYF
clone_size: NA
j_call: TRBJ2-5
d_call: NA
v_call: TRBV6-5

cdr3_nt: TGTGCCAGCAGCTTAGGACTGGGACAGGGCCGGCGGGAGACCCAGTACTTC
cdr3_aa: CASSLGLGQGRRETQYF
clone_size: NA
j_call: TRBJ2-5
d_call: TRBD1
v_call: TRBV7-2

cdr3_nt: TGTGCCAGCAGTACAGGGGGCGCGAACTATGGCTACACCTTC
cdr3_aa: CASSTGGANYGYTF
clone_size: NA
j_call: TRBJ1-2
d_call: TRBD1
v_call: TRBV6-1

cdr3_nt: TGTGCCAGCTCAACCTCCGTGATCGAGGGATGGTACACCTTC
cdr3_aa: CASSTSVIEGWYTF
clone_size: NA
j_call: TRBJ1-2
d_call: NA
v_call: TRBV18

cdr3_nt: TGTGCCAGCAGCCCAGGGATTCAAGCTTTCTTT
cdr3_aa: CASSPGIQAFF
clone_size: NA
j_call: TRBJ1-1
d_call: NA
v_call: TRBV7-2

cdr3_nt: TGTGCCAGCAGGGGGGTGGGGGAGGTAAAACTGTTTTTT
cdr3_aa: CASRGVGEVKLFF
clone_size: NA
j_call: TRBJ1-4
d_call: NA
v_call: TRBV6-5

cdr3_nt: TGTGCCAGCTCCCTCCTAGCGGGGGCAGATACGCAGTATTTT
cdr3_aa: CASSLLAGADTQYF
clone_size: NA
j_call: TRBJ2-3
d_call: TRBD2
v_call: TRBV5-4

cdr3_nt: TGTGCCTGGAGTCCGAGGGGGGACAGGGTGACTCAGCCCCAGCATTTT
cdr3_aa: CAWSPRGDRVTQPQHF
clone_size: NA
j_call: TRBJ1-5
d_call: TRBD1
v_call: TRBV30

cdr3_nt: TGTGCCACCAGCAGTGGTGAAGCAGACACTCATCCGGATACGCAGTATTTT
cdr3_aa: CATSSGEADTHPDTQYF
clone_size: NA
j_call: TRBJ2-3
d_call: NA
v_call: TRBV15